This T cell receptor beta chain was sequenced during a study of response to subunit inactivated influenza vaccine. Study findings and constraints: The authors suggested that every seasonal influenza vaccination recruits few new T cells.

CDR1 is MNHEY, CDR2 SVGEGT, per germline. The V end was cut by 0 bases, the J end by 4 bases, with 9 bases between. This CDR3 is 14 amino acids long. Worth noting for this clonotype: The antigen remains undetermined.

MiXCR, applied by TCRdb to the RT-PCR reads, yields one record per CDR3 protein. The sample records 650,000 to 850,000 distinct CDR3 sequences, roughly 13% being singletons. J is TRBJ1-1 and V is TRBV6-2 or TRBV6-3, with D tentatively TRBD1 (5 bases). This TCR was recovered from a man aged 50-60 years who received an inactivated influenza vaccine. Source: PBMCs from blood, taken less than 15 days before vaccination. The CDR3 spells CASSYSRGFTEAFF. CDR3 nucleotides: TGTGCCAGCAGTTACTCTCGGGGGTTCACTGAAGCTTTCTTT.